Presented here are 26 T cell receptor beta chains from one specimen sequenced in a study of blood T cell repertoires in COVID-19. Generated by immunoSEQ multiplex PCR, the TCRdb table keeps only in-frame clones and is missing some. The profile shows about 25,000 clones, 82% of them singletons. The sequencing sample was made of peripheral blood. The receptors shown here come from a man older than 75 with active or convalescent COVID-19.

In this sample, this clone turned up a few times. The V call is TRBV4-1, the J call TRBJ1-5; D is uncertain. This CDR3 has 15 amino acids. CDR1 is MGHRA, CDR2 YSYEKL, per germline. With 1 base removed from V and 5 bases from J, the gap between germline ends came to 12 bases. The CDR3 reads CASSQGAQSDQPQHF. Here the CDR3 DNA reads TGCGCCAGCAGCCAAGGCGCCCAAAGTGATCAGCCCCAGCATTTT.

The rearrangement uses TRBV29-1 and TRBJ2-5, with 8 bases lining up with TRBD2. Looked up from germline, CDR1 is SQVTM and CDR2 is ANQGSEA. The V and J ends lost 6 bases and 4 bases, in that order; junction bases with no gene match: 4. The CDR3 is made up of 12 amino acids. The CDR3 nucleotides are TGCAGCGTCACTAGCGGTGGAGAGACCCAGTACTTC. Encoded protein: CSVTSGGETQYF.

This clone was observed once. V is TRBV3-1 (or the pseudogene TRBV3-2) and J is TRBJ2-5; tentative D call: TRBD1 (6 bases). Between the trimmed V and J ends, which lost 4 bases and 0 bases, there was a span of 9 bases. The CDR3 has 14 amino acids. Looked up from germline, CDR1 is LGHDT and CDR2 is YNNKEL (reference sequence). The CDR3 sequence: CASSPWDNQETQYF. CDR3 nucleotides: TGTGCCAGCAGCCCCTGGGACAACCAAGAGACCCAGTACTTC.

This chain uses TRBV7-3 with TRBJ2-3; TRBD2 agrees at 13 bases. This CDR3 has 18 amino acids. V dropped 7 bases and J dropped 0; count of bases not matched to a gene: 10. Looked up from germline, CDR1 is SGHTA and CDR2 is FQGTGA. The CDR3 DNA reads TGTGCCAGCAACCTAGGACTAGCGGGAGCCAGAAGCACAGATACGCAGTATTTT. It translates to CASNLGLAGARSTDTQYF.

V is TRBV2 and J is TRBJ2-7; 8 nucleotides line up with TRBD2. Germline values: CDR1 SNHLY, CDR2 FYNNEI. J gave up 2 bases and V 7 bases, and 7 bases lay outside the gene matches. The CDR3 is 14 amino acids. For the CDR3, the DNA is TGTGCCAGCAAATCAACGGGACTAGCCTACGAGCAGTACTTC. Translation gives CASKSTGLAYEQYF.

V is TRBV7-2 and J is TRBJ2-2; D might be TRBD2 (5 bases). Germline V gene sequence: CDR1 SGHTA, CDR2 FQGNSA. The CDR3 spans 16 residues. The V gene lost 2 bases and the J gene lost 2 bases, with 12 bases spanning the gap. CDR3 nucleotides: TGTGCCAGCAGCTTAATGAGCGGAAGAAACACCGGGGAGCTGTTTTTT. Protein: CASSLMSGRNTGELFF.

The chain carries TRBV2 and TRBJ2-1; 7 bases line up with TRBD2. Trimming cost V 1 base and J 3 bases; bases outside gene matches: 3. Germline V gene lookup returns CDR1 SNHLY and CDR2 FYNNEI. This CDR3 contains 15 residues. The CDR3 here is CASSEGAGDYNEQFF. CDR3 bases: TGTGCCAGCAGTGAAGGGGCGGGGGACTACAATGAGCAGTTCTTC.

The chain links TRBV2 to TRBJ2-1; unclear D gene. Trimming cost V 5 bases and J 7 bases, with 6 bases left between them. Looked up from germline, CDR1 is SNHLY and CDR2 is FYNNEI. This CDR3 region has 11 residues. CDR3 nucleotides: TGTGCCAGCAGTCCACAGAATGAGCAGTTCTTC. It translates to CASSPQNEQFF.

The V gene is TRBV19, the J gene TRBJ2-7, with 7 bases lining up with TRBD2. The CDR3 totals 16 residues. V dropped 1 base and J dropped 3; count of bases not matched to a gene: 9. Per the germline V gene, CDR1 is LNHDA and CDR2 is SQIVND (reference sequence). The CDR3, as DNA: TGTGCCAGTAGTATAGTGGTGTCTAGCGGAAGCTACGAGCAGTACTTC. Translation: CASSIVVSSGSYEQYF.

This chain joins TRBV19 and TRBJ1-4; 7 nucleotides match TRBD1. V gave up 3 bases and J gave up 4 bases; unmatched junction bases: 11. The V gene's germline CDR1 is LNHDA and CDR2 SQIVND (reference sequence). This CDR3 has 17 amino acids. The CDR3 bases are TGTGCCAGTAGTATTCTTCCGGGGACAGCGGTTAATGAAAAACTGTTTTTT. Its translation is CASSILPGTAVNEKLFF.

CDR3 sequence: CASSRRLAGAGELFF. The DNA for the CDR3 is TGTGCCAGCAGCCGTCGACTAGCGGGAGCCGGGGAGCTGTTTTTT. The V call is TRBV27, the J call TRBJ2-2; 12 bases are shared with TRBD2. Trimming cost V 6 bases and J 6 bases; bases outside gene matches: 5. This CDR3 region has 15 residues. The germline V gene encodes CDR1 MNHEY and CDR2 SMNVEV (reference sequence).

V usage is TRBV27 and J usage is TRBJ2-5, with a possible D match to TRBD1 (6 bases). Germline lookup yields CDR1 MNHEY and CDR2 SMNVEV (reference sequence). The CDR3 totals 15 residues. V was shortened by 7 bases and J by 2 bases, with 17 bases between the two germline ends. The CDR3 here is CASNLRTDKQETQYF. CDR3 sequence (DNA): TGTGCCAGCAATCTACGGACAGACAAACAAGAGACCCAGTACTTC.

Notes on this clone: Sequence at one end of the junction differs from germline and may be a read error. The same CDR3 also results from other DNA sequences found in this sample. The chain employs TRBV29-1 and TRBJ2-5, with TRBD2 matching over 11 bases. In germline, CDR1 is SQVTM, CDR2 ANQGSEA. This CDR3 has 18 residues. CDR3 sequence: CRVAGAVAGGEGGETQYF. In nucleotides, the CDR3 is TGCCGCGTTGCCGGCGCGGTAGCGGGGGGGGAGGGGGGGGAGACCCAGTACTTC.

The gene calls are TRBV15 and TRBJ2-3, with TRBD2 identical over 11 bases. Germline-derived CDR1 and CDR2 are LNHNV and YYDKDF (reference sequence). Germline trimming cut 0 bases from V and 5 bases from J; bases unmatched to any gene: 7. The CDR3 consists of 17 residues. The DNA of the CDR3 is TGTGCCACCAGCAGAGATGTTAGCGGGGGGGCGGAAGATACGCAGTATTTT. Translation gives CATSRDVSGGAEDTQYF.

V gene TRBV11-3 combines with J gene TRBJ2-2; D not certain. Germline V gene sequence: CDR1 SGHNT, CDR2 YENEEA. There are 16 residues in the CDR3. Trimming removed 0 bases at V and 8 bases at J, with 16 bases between. CDR3: CASSLDRVARMGELFF. DNA of the CDR3: TGTGCCAGCAGCTTAGATCGGGTCGCAAGGATGGGGGAGCTGTTTTTT. Using reference TRBV11-3 and TRBJ2-2 for the parts outside the CDR3, the full variable domain is EAGVVQSPRYKIIEKKQPVAFWCNPISGHNTLYWYLQNLGQGPELLIRYENEEAVDDSQLPKDRFSAERLKGVDSTLKIQPAELGDSAVYLCASSLDRVARMGELFFGEGSRLTVL.

The chain couples TRBV7-8 to TRBJ2-5; maybe TRBD2 (5 bases). The CDR3 is 14 residues long. Trimming removed 1 base from V and 0 bases from J, with 6 bases in between. Per germline, CDR1 SGHVS and CDR2 FQNEAQ. CDR3 in amino acids: CASSLGGYQETQYF. The CDR3 nucleotides read TGTGCCAGCAGCTTAGGAGGGTACCAAGAGACCCAGTACTTC.

The rearrangement links TRBV10-3 to TRBJ1-1; no clear D. The V gene lost 2 bases and the J gene lost 11 bases, with 12 bases spanning the gap. This CDR3 spans 12 amino acids. The germline V gene encodes CDR1 ENHRY and CDR2 SYGVKD. In nucleotides, the CDR3 is TGTGCCATCAGTGAGGGGAGCGCGGAGGCTTTCTTT. This translates into CAISEGSAEAFF.

The chain has TRBV18 and TRBJ2-2; D call uncertain. The germline V gene encodes CDR1 KGHSH and CDR2 LQKENI. The CDR3 is 14 residues long. V was clipped by 6 bases and J by 0 bases, with 8 bases between them. The CDR3 DNA reads TGTGCCAGCTCCTCGTTCGCGAACACCGGGGAGCTGTTTTTT. Translated: CASSSFANTGELFF.

The genes are TRBV19 and TRBJ2-7; 7 bases are shared with TRBD2. The junction had 10 bases not matched to a gene; V was cut back by 4 bases and J by 4 bases. This CDR3 is 15 amino acids long. Germline V gene data show CDR1 as LNHDA and CDR2 as SQIVND (reference sequence). For the CDR3, the DNA is TGTGCCAGTAGTAACCCGCCGGGGAGGGGTTACGAGCAGTACTTC. It codes for CASSNPPGRGYEQYF. Full variable domain (rest looked up from reference TRBV19 and TRBJ2-7): DGGITQSPKYLFRKEGQNVTLSCEQNLNHDAMYWYRQDPGQGLRLIYYSQIVNDFQKGDIAEGYSVSREKKESFPLTVTSAQKNPTAFYLCASSNPPGRGYEQYFGPGTRLTVT.

This sequence joins TRBV3-1 (or the pseudogene TRBV3-2) and TRBJ1-6; D unclear. Per germline, CDR1 LGHDT and CDR2 YNNKEL (reference sequence). V was trimmed by 1 base and J by 10 bases, leaving 11 bases between them. The CDR3 spans 14 residues. The chain's CDR3 is CASSQGSGSSPLHF. DNA for the CDR3: TGTGCCAGCAGCCAAGGGTCTGGGAGCTCACCCCTCCACTTT.

This sequence joins TRBV27 and TRBJ2-3, with 8 bases that match TRBD1. V lost 5 bases, J lost 2 bases, and 6 bases stayed unmatched. The CDR3 is 15 amino acids. In germline, CDR1 is MNHEY, CDR2 SMNVEV (reference sequence). The CDR3 spells CASSDRDRNTDTQYF. DNA of the CDR3: TGTGCCAGCAGTGACCGGGACAGGAACACAGATACGCAGTATTTT.

A few counts support this clone. The rearrangement joins TRBV2 to TRBJ2-7; D remains unclear. The V end lost 4 bases, the J end lost 7 bases, and 8 bases lay between the germline ends. The CDR3 spans 11 residues. Germline loops: CDR1 SNHLY, CDR2 FYNNEI. The CDR3 sequence: CASSAAEEQYF. DNA of the CDR3: TGTGCCAGCAGTGCCGCGGAGGAGCAGTACTTC.

This clone is a singleton in its sample. The CDR3 here is CASQRGQGVSEQYF. CDR3 DNA sequence: TGTGCCAGCCAGCGGGGACAGGGGGTTAGCGAGCAGTACTTC. The rearrangement uses TRBV7-2 and TRBJ2-7, with 11 nucleotides matching TRBD1. The CDR3 runs 14 residues. The V gene end was trimmed by 8 bases and the J gene end by 6 bases; junction bases not matched to a gene: 9. Germline CDR1 SGHTA, CDR2 FQGNSA.

V and J are TRBV19 and TRBJ2-7, with D perhaps TRBD1 (5 bases). Germline V gene data show CDR1 as LNHDA and CDR2 as SQIVND (reference sequence). V was pared by 7 bases and J by 0 bases, with 16 bases between. The CDR3 loop spans 15 amino acids. DNA for the CDR3: TGTGCCAGTAAAATCAGGGAACTACCCTCCTACGAGCAGTACTTC. Its protein product is CASKIRELPSYEQYF.

The chain employs TRBV5-1 and TRBJ2-7; the D call may be TRBD1 or TRBD2 (6 bases each). V was cut by 4 bases and J by 3 bases, with 14 bases left in between. This CDR3 is built from 14 residues. Germline V gene data show CDR1 as SGHRS and CDR2 as YFSETQ. DNA of the CDR3: TGCGCCAGCAGCCTGGGGGGCGCAGACTACGAGCAGTACTTC. It yields the protein CASSLGGADYEQYF.

The rearrangement links TRBV9 to TRBJ1-2; D ambiguous. Germline values: CDR1 SGDLS, CDR2 YYNGEE. With 1 base removed from V and 5 bases from J, the gap between germline ends came to 9 bases. This CDR3 is built from 13 residues. In DNA form, the CDR3 reads TGTGCCAGCAGCGTACTCGGAGATTATGGCTACACCTTC. Its protein is CASSVLGDYGYTF.